The sequence of this T cell receptor (beta chain) was determined in a study of brain T cells in children with intractable seizures. Findings and limits, study-wide: Known viral epitope-specific CDR3s closely matched each case's top public brain CDR3.

This clone was seen a few times. Antigen specificity is unknown. Surgery cases with the highest brain T cell transcript signatures were chosen for sequencing. TCRdb's table, derived via immunoSEQ multiplex PCR, lists solely in-frame clones and lacks some. The repertoire holds around 9,300 clones, with roughly three quarters as singletons. Sequenced material: resected brain tissue, taken at surgery. The TCR originated in a girl aged 2-10 years with tuberous sclerosis and intractable seizures.

The CDR3 sequence is CSVSGQGYGYTF. DNA of the CDR3: TGCAGCGTGTCGGGACAGGGCTATGGCTACACCTTC. J is TRBJ1-2 and V is TRBV29-1, with 9 bases lining up with TRBD1. Germline V CDR1 and CDR2: SQVTM, ANQGSEA. V gave up 6 bases and J gave up 4 bases; unmatched junction bases: 3. The CDR3 is made up of 12 amino acids.